The rows below give T cell receptor beta chains drawn from one sample of a study of regulatory T cells in long-lasting Graves disease. Using its own MiXCR run on the multiplex PCR reads, TCRdb lists one record per CDR3 protein. In the table there are under 450,000 distinct CDR3 sequences, about 23% of which are singletons. The sample in question was peripheral blood mononuclear cells (PBMCs), obtained when the disease was refractory, from a patient treated with antithyroid drugs. These receptors came from a middle-aged woman with Graves disease. Both conserved end residues are part of each CDR3. D genes are given only for firm matches. Clone sizes are given selectively: once, few, many, or a class where the clone is expanded.

NA	NA	TRBJ1-5	TRBV15	TGTGCCACCAGCAGAGACGGTTTTGGACAGAATCAGCCCCAGCATTTT	CATSRDGFGQNQPQHF
NA	NA	TRBJ2-5	TRBV20-1	TGCAGTGCTTACAGTTTCGGCGGACAAGAGACCCAGTACTTC	CSAYSFGGQETQYF
TRBD1	NA	TRBJ1-4	TRBV5-1	TGCGCCAGCAGCTTGCAGGGGGCTACCGTTAATGAAAAACTGTTTTTT	CASSLQGATVNEKLFF
NA	NA	TRBJ2-4	TRBV27	TGTGCCAGCAGTCCCAACTGGGGCGGATACATTCAGTACTTC	CASSPNWGGYIQYF
NA	NA	TRBJ2-7	TRBV6-2/TRBV6-3	TGTGCCAGCAGACCACCCCTTGTGTCGGGCGAGCAGTACTTC	CASRPPLVSGEQYF
NA	few	TRBJ1-5	TRBV29-1	TGCAGCGTTGAATTAGAGGGACTGCACCTTCTTAATCAGCCCCAGCATTTT	CSVELEGLHLLNQPQHF
NA	NA	TRBJ2-5	TRBV20-1	TGCAGTGCTAGAGATTACCCCCGGCCGCAAGGGACCCAGTACTTC	CSARDYPRPQGTQYF
TRBD1	NA	TRBJ1-2	TRBV12-3/TRBV12-4	TGCGCCAGCAGCCCCGACAGGGATTATGGCCACACCTTC	CASSPDRDYGHTF
NA	many	TRBJ1-1	TRBV6-1	TGTGCCACCCTCACCGGGGAGGACACTGAAGCTTTCTTT	CATLTGEDTEAFF
NA	many	TRBJ2-7	TRBV7-9	TGTGCCAGCAGCTTAAGCTCGCCGGGGAGGGAGCAGTACTTC	CASSLSSPGREQYF
NA	NA	TRBJ2-2	TRBV3-1	TGTGCCAGCAGCCAATGGCACTCGAACACCGGGGAGCTGTTTTTT	CASSQWHSNTGELFF
NA	few	TRBJ2-2	TRBV25-1	TGTGCCAGCAGTAGACTCGGGCTTGGGGTCGGGGAGCTGTTTTTT	CASSRLGLGVGELFF
TRBD2	few	TRBJ2-2	TRBV9	TGTGCCAGCAGCGTAGAGGGACTACCGAACACCGGGGAGCTGTTTTTT	CASSVEGLPNTGELFF
TRBD2	many	TRBJ2-4	TRBV11-2	TGTGCCAGCAGCCCTGGGACTAGCTTAGCCAAAAACATTCAGTACTTC	CASSPGTSLAKNIQYF
NA	many	TRBJ2-7	TRBV28	TGTGCCAGCAGTCACCCCCCCTACGAGCAGTACTTC	CASSHPPYEQYF
TRBD1	NA	TRBJ2-1	TRBV5-1	TGCGCCAGCAGCTTCGGGACAGGGGTGGATGAGCAGTTCTTC	CASSFGTGVDEQFF
TRBD2	NA	TRBJ2-1	TRBV10-3	TGTGCCATCAGTGACTCGACTAGCGCCTCGAACAATGAGCAGTTCTTC	CAISDSTSASNNEQFF
NA	NA	TRBJ2-6	TRBV19	TGTGCCAGTAGTGATTATTCCGGACAAGGAAGTCCAGAATCTGGGGCCAACGTCCTGACTTTC	CASSDYSGQGSPESGANVLTF
NA	many	TRBJ2-5	TRBV11-2	TGTGCCAGCAGCCCTCGTTGGGCGGGCTCACAAGAGACCCAGTACTTC	CASSPRWAGSQETQYF
NA	NA	TRBJ2-7	TRBV11-2	TGTGCCAGCAGGCGCCGTGGCACTACCTACGAGCAGTGCTTC	CASRRRGTTYEQCF
NA	many	TRBJ1-1	TRBV10-3	TGTGCCATCAGGGCTACGTCTGCTGAAGCTTTCTTT	CAIRATSAEAFF
TRBD2	NA	TRBJ2-3	TRBV28	TGTGCCAGCAGTTCCCTAGCGGGTCTGCTTGGCACAGATACGCAGTATTTT	CASSSLAGLLGTDTQYF
NA	many	TRBJ1-4	TRBV28	TGTGCCAGCAGTTTAATAGGGGCGGATGAAAAACTGTTTTTT	CASSLIGADEKLFF
NA	few	TRBJ2-2	TRBV6-1	TGTGCCAGCAGATCCGACAAGATCCTTGGCACCGGGGAGCTGTTTTTT	CASRSDKILGTGELFF
TRBD2	many	TRBJ2-4	TRBV27	TGTGCCAGCAGTTTATCGAAGCGGGAGGGCGTTTACATTCAGTACTTC	CASSLSKREGVYIQYF
NA	NA	TRBJ1-1	TRBV5-1	TGCGCCAGCAGCTTGGACCCGATGGGCACTGAAGCTTTCTTT	CASSLDPMGTEAFF
NA	NA	TRBJ2-3	TRBV12-5	TGTGCTAGTGGTTTGGTCCTCAGAGGCTCTAGCACAGATACGCAGTATTTT	CASGLVLRGSSTDTQYF
TRBD1	few	TRBJ2-3	TRBV28	TGTGCCAGCAGTTTTACTCAAACAGGGGGCATTTCGGGGGATACGCAGTATTTT	CASSFTQTGGISGDTQYF
NA	NA	TRBJ1-3	TRBV6-2/TRBV6-3	TGTGCCAGCAGGATGAAAGGCGGGACGGGAAACACCATATATTTT	CASRMKGGTGNTIYF
TRBD1	many	TRBJ1-4	TRBV2	TGTGCCAGCAGTGAAGAAGGGGGCGGTGAAAAACTGTTTTTT	CASSEEGGGEKLFF
TRBD1	many	TRBJ2-2	TRBV28	TGTGCCAGCAGTCGCGACAGGGTGAACACCGGGGAGCTGTTTTTT	CASSRDRVNTGELFF
NA	many	TRBJ1-4	TRBV28	TGTGCCAGCAGTTTTCGTAGCGGCAGAAATGAAAAACTGTTTTTT	CASSFRSGRNEKLFF